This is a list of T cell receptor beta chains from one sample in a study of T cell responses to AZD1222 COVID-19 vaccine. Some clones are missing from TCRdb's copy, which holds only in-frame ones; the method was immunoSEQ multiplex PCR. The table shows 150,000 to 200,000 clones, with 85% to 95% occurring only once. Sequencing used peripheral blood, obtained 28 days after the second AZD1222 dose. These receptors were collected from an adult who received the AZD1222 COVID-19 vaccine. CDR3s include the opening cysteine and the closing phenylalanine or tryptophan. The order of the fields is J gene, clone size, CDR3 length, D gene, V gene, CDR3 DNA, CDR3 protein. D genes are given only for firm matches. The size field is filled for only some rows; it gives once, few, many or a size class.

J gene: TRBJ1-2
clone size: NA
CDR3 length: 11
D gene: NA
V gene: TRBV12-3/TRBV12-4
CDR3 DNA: TGTGCCAGCAACAACCGGGACGTCTACACCTTC
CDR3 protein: CASNNRDVYTF

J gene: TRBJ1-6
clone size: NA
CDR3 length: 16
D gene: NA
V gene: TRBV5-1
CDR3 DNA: TGCGCCAGCAGCCCCCTGGGGGGTACAGTTAATTCACCCCTCCACTTT
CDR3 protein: CASSPLGGTVNSPLHF

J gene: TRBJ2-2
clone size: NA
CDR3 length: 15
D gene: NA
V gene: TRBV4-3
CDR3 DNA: TGCGCCAGCAGCCAAGAAACAGTCCTTACCGGGGAGCTGTTTTTT
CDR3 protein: CASSQETVLTGELFF

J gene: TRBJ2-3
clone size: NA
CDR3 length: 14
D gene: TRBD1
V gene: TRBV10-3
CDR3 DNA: TGTGCCATCAGCCGGGACAGAAACACAGATACGCAGTATTTT
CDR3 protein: CAISRDRNTDTQYF

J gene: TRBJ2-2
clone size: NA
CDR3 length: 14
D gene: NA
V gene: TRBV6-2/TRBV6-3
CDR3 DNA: TGTGCCAGCAGTTACCCCGGAATCACCGGGGAGCTGTTTTTT
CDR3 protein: CASSYPGITGELFF

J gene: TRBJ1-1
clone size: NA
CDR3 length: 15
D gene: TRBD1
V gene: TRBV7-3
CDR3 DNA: TGTGCCAGCAGCCCGACAGGGGGCGCTGGGACTGAAGCTTTCTTT
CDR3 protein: CASSPTGGAGTEAFF

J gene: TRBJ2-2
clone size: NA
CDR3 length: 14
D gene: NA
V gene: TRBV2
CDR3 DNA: TGTGCCAGCACCGAAGGGGGGAGGTACGGGGAGCTGTTTTTT
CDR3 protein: CASTEGGRYGELFF

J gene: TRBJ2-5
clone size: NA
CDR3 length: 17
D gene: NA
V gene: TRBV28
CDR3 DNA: TGTGCCAGCAGTTTTCTCGGGGTGCAGGGGAGGGGAGAGACCCAGTACTTC
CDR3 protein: CASSFLGVQGRGETQYF

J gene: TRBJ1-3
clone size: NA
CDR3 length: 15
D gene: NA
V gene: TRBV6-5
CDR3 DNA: TGTGCCAGCACGAGGGGGTCGGCCTTGGGAAACACCATATATTTT
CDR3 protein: CASTRGSALGNTIYF

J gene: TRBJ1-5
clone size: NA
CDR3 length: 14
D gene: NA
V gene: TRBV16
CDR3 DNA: TGTGCCAGCAGCCAACGCACCGGGGGTCAGCCCCAGCATTTT
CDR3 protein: CASSQRTGGQPQHF

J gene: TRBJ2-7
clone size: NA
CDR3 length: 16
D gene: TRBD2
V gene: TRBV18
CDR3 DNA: TGTGCCAGCTCACCAGCTGGACTAGCGGGGACCTACGAGCAGTACTTC
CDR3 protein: CASSPAGLAGTYEQYF

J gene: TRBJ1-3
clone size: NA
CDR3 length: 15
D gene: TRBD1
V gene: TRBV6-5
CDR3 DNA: TGTGCCAGCAGTTACAACAGGGGCTTTGGAAACACCATATATTTT
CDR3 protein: CASSYNRGFGNTIYF

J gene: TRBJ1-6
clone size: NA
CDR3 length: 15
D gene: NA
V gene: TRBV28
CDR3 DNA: TGTGCCAGCAGTTCTCCTGCGTCAGCAGAATCACCCCTCCACTTT
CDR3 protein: CASSSPASAESPLHF

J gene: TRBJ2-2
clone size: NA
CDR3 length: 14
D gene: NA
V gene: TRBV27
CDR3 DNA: TGTGCCAGCAGTTTATCACGAAACACCGGGGAGCTGTTTTTT
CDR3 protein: CASSLSRNTGELFF

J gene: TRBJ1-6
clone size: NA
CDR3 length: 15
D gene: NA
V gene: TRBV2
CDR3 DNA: TGTGCCAGCAGTGAACAAGGGGCCTATAATTCACCCCTCCACTTT
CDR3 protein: CASSEQGAYNSPLHF

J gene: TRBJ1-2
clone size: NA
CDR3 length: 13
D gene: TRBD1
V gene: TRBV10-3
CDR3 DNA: TGTGCCATCAGTGAGACAGGGGGGTATGGCTACACCTTC
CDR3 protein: CAISETGGYGYTF

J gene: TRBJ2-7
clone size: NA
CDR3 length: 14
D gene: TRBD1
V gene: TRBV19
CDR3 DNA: TGTGCCAGTAGTCCACAGGGGGATATCTACGAGCAGTACTTC
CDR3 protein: CASSPQGDIYEQYF

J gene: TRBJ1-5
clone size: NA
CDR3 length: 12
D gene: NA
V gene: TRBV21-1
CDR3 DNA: TGTGCCAGCAGCACCAGAACCGGGGCCCAGCATTTT
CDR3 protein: CASSTRTGAQHF

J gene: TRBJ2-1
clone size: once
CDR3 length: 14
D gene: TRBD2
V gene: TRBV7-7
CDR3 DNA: TGTGCTAGCAGCCGACTAGCGGATTACAATGAGCAGTTCTTC
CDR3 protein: CASSRLADYNEQFF

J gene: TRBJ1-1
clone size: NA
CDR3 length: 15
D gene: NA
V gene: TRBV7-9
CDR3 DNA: TGTGCCAGCAGCACAGAACCAGAAAGGGGCACTGAAGCTTTCTTT
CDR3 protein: CASSTEPERGTEAFF

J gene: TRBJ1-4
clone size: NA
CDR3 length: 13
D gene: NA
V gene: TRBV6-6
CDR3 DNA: NA
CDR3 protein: CASRPGQQKNCFF

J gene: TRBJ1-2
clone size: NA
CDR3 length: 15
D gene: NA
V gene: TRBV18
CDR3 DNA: TGTGCCAGCTCACCCGACGCCAGCCGTAACTATGGCTACACCTTC
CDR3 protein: CASSPDASRNYGYTF

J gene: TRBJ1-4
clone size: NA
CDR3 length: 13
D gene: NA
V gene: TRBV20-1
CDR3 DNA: TGCAGTGCTAGTACCTGGGGGCGCGAAAAACTGTTTTTT
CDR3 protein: CSASTWGREKLFF

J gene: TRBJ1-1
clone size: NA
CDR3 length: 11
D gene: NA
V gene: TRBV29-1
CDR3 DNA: TGCAGCGTCAGGGCTTTCACTGAAGCTTTCTTT
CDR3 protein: CSVRAFTEAFF

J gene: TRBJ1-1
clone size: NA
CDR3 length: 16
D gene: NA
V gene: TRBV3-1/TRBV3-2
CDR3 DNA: TGTGCCAGCAGCCAAGATCTTGTAGGGGTGAACACTGAAGCTTTCTTT
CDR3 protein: CASSQDLVGVNTEAFF

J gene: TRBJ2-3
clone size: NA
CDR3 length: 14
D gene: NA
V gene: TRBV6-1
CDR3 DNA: TGTGCCAGCAGTGAAGGAGCGGGCCCGGATACGCAGTATTTT
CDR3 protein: CASSEGAGPDTQYF

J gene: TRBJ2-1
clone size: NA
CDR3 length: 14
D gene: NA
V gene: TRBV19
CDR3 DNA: TGTGCCAGTAGTATCCAAAGACAGGCCAATGAGCAGTTCTTC
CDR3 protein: CASSIQRQANEQFF

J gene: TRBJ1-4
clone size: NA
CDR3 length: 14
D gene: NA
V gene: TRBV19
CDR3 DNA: TGTGCCAGTAGCCCGGGGGGAAGCGATGAAAAACTGTTTTTT
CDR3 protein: CASSPGGSDEKLFF

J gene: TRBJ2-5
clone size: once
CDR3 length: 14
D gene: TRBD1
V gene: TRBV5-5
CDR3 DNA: TGTGCCAGCAGCTGGGGACAGTCCCAAGAGACCCAGTACTTC
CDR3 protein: CASSWGQSQETQYF

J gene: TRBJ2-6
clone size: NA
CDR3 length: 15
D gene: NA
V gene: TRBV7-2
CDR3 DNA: TGTGCCAGCAGACCCGGATCCTCTGGGGCCAACGTCCTGACTTTC
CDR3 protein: CASRPGSSGANVLTF

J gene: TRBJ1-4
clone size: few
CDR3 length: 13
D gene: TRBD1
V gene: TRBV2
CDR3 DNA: TGTGCCAGCAGAGGACAGGGGACGCAGAAACTGTTTTTT
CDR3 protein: CASRGQGTQKLFF

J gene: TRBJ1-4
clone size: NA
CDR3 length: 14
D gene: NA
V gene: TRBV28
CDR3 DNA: TGTGCCAGCAGTTTCCTTACAACTAATGAAAAACTGTTTTTT
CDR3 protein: CASSFLTTNEKLFF

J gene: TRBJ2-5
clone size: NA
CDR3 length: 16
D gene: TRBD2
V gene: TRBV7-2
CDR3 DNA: TGTGCCAGCAGCCCCTTCCGACTAGCGGGGCAAGAGACCCAGTACTTC
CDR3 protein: CASSPFRLAGQETQYF

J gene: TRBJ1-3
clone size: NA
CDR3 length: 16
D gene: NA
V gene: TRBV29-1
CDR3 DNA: TGCAGCGTTGAACTGCGCCCGGGGAACTCTGGAAACACCATATATTTT
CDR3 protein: CSVELRPGNSGNTIYF

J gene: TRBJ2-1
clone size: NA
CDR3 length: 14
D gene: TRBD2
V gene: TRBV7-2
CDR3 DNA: TGTGCCAGCATCGGCGGGCGGGAGAGAAGTGAGCAGTTCTTC
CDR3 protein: CASIGGRERSEQFF

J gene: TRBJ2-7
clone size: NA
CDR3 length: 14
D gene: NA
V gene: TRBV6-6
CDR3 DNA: TGTGCCAGCGAGCCTGGGAGCGGGACATACGAGCAGTACTTC
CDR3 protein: CASEPGSGTYEQYF

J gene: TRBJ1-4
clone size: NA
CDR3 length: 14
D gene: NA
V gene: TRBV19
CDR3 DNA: TGTGCCAGTAGTACCCAGGGAGGGAATGAAAAACTGTTTTTT
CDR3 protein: CASSTQGGNEKLFF

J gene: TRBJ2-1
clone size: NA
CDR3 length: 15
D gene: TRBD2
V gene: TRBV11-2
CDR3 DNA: TGTGCCAGCAGCTTAGCAGCGGGGGACTACAATGAGCAGTTCTTC
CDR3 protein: CASSLAAGDYNEQFF

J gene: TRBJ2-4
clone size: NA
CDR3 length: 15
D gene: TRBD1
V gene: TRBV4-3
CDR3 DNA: TGCGCCAGCAGCCAAACTCCGGGACAGGGTTACATTCAGTACTTC
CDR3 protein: CASSQTPGQGYIQYF

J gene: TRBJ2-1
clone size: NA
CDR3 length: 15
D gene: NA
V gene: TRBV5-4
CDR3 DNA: TGTGCCAGCAGCCTGGGAGGGGGAGCCGAGAGTGAGCAGTTCTTC
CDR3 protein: CASSLGGGAESEQFF

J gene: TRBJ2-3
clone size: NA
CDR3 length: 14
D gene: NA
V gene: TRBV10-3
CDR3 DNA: TGTGCCATCAGTGAGGGGAGAGGCACAGATACGCAGTATTTT
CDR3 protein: CAISEGRGTDTQYF

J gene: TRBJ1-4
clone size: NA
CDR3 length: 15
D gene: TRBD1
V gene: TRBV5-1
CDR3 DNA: TGCGCCAGCAAGGCACAACAGGGGGCGTTTGAAAAACTGTTTTTT
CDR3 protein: CASKAQQGAFEKLFF

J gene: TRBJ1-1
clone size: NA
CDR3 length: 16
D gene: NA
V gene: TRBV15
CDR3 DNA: TGTGCCACCAGCAGTCGCCCGACGGGGGTGAACACTGAAGCTTTCTTT
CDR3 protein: CATSSRPTGVNTEAFF

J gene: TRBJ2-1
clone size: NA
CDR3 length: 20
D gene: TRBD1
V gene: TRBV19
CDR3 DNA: TGTGCCAGTAGTCGTCCCCTGGGGAGACAGGGCCGAATTCACGAGAATGAGCAGTTCTTC
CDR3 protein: CASSRPLGRQGRIHENEQFF

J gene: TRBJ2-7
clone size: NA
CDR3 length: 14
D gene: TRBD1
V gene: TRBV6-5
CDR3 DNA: TGTGCCAGCAACCAGGACAGGGAACCCTACGAGCAGTACTTC
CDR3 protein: CASNQDREPYEQYF

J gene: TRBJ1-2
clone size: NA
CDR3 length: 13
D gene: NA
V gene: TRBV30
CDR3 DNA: TGTGCCTGGAGCCAATTAAACTATGAGGGGAACACCTTC
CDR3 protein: CAWSQLNYEGNTF

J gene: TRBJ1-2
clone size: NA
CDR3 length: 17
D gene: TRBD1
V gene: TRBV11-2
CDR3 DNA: TGTGCCAGCAGCTTATTGCCGCTGACCGGGACAGCATATGGCTACACCTTC
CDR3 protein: CASSLLPLTGTAYGYTF

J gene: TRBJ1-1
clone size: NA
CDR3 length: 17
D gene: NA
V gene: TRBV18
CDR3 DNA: TGTGCCAGCTCACTCATACAGGGTATTGGGATGAACACTGAAGCTTTCTTT
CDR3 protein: CASSLIQGIGMNTEAFF